This T cell receptor (beta chain) was captured in a study of vaccination effects on CD4 cells after COVID-19 (dated by TCRdb to between 2022 and 2023). About the investigation overall: Two doses of either the BNT162b2 or the mRNA-1273 mRNA SARS-CoV-2 vaccine were administered to participants. Pre-vaccine samples were drawn from a couple of convalescent patients 16 days and one week before the first dose, at 142 and 148 days after COVID-19 diagnosis. Cultures from other donors in the study were sequenced with the Oncomine TCR Beta short-read assay on an Illumina iSeq 100. In both COVID-19 convalescent patients and infection-naive vaccine recipients, the study compared SARS-CoV-2 spike-specific CD4+ TCR repertoires from before mRNA vaccination with those from after it. Altogether, around 9 COVID-19 convalescent patients and 4 SARS-CoV-2-naive healthy vaccine recipients made up the full study.

In the ViraFEST assay, PBMC were stimulated with viral peptide pools, and TCR sequencing was then used to find antigen-specific CD4+ T cell clonotypes based on their expansion. After about 9 days of culture, CD4+ T cells were isolated with the EasySep CD4+ T cell isolation kit. Convalescent patients had PCR-confirmed SARS-CoV-2 infection between March and December 2020, before Alpha, Beta and Delta variants emerged in the United States. Each well held over 1.5 million PBMC cultured in IMDM containing approximately 5.2% human AB serum, 10 IU/ml IL-2 and gentamicin, along with 10 ug/ml peptides. On days 3 and 7, half of the culture medium was replaced with fresh IL-2-containing medium. Unless noted otherwise, every peptide stimulation condition was cultured in triplicate wells. PBMC were separated from whole blood using Ficoll-Paque Plus gradient centrifugation and were then either cryopreserved at -140C or used fresh. The QIAamp micro DNA kit was used to extract genomic DNA from the cultured CD4+ T cells.

As for this clone: Its target antigen remains unknown. Base qualities are not recorded, but no much larger clone differs from it by a single base.

Clipping removes 2 bases from V and 9 bases from J, with 2 as the unmatched junction base count. CDR1 and CDR2 are drawn from the germline V gene: MNHNS, SASEGT. From cysteine to phenylalanine, the CDR3 is 14 amino acids long. Just CDR3 DNA is preserved here, 42 bases in frame from base 1. To prepare the library, the immunoSEQ multiplex PCR assay was applied. TCR beta CDR3 sequencing was performed on DNA from the cultured, isolated CD4+ T cells. The original pipeline was this. Non-productive TCR sequences were removed and reads were trimmed to the CDR3 region, keeping CDR3s of at least 7 amino acids. The MANAFEST web app was used to pick out antigen-specific clonotypes by comparing their expansion in peptide wells with that in reference cultures. To be called positive, a clone needed expansion at FDR<0.05 compared with the reference and with all other wells, an odds ratio greater than 5, and a frequency greater than 0.1% in two replicate wells. Cross-reactive clonotypes were defined as significantly expanded in SARS-CoV-2 spike wells and in at least one common cold coronavirus spike condition. Using the stringdist R package, CDR3 similarity was measured by Levenshtein distance, and unrooted trees were constructed with ape in R 3.6.1. As stored in TCRdb, this immuneACCESS dataset retains in-frame rearrangements with V and J assigned. A fraction of the clones does not appear; measured against another copy, unresolved V genes explain less than half of the discrepancy, and the remainder lacks a known reason. V and J calls and clone size are given by that table; D and trimming were obtained from the DNA. The sample has about 37,000 clones on record, roughly 73% of them singletons. About a third of the sample rests with the top ten.

General conclusions and limits of the study: Both infection-induced and vaccine-induced clones contracted markedly at late post-vaccination timepoints, which is consistent with waning T cell responses. In convalescent patients, the post-vaccine spike-reactive repertoire was composed mainly of new vaccine-induced clones that were largely distinct from infection-induced clones. The study was limited by a small number of convalescent patients, and early post-infection timepoints were lacking.

The V and J genes are TRBV6-1 and TRBJ1-6; 9 middle bases align to TRBD1. This receptor was identified in a human donor who had a prior SARS-CoV-2 infection. Sequences were derived from CD4+ T cells from PBMCs cultured with a peptide pool, sampled before COVID-19 vaccination. The CDR3 region: CASSEWDRVSPLHF. The nucleotides are TGTGCCAGCAGTGAATGGGACAGGGTTTCACCCCTCCACTTT.